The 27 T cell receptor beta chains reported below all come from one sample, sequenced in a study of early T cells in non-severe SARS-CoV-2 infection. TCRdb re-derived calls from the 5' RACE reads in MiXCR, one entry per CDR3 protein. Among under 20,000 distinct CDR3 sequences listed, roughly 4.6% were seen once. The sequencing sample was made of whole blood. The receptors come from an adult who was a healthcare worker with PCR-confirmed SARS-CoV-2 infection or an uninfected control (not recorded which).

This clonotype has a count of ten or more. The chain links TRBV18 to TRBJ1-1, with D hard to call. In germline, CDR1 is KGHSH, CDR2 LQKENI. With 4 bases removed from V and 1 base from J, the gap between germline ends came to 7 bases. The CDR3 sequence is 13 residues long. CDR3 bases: TGTGCCAGCTCACTGGACGGGAACACTGAAGCTTTCTTT. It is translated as CASSLDGNTEAFF. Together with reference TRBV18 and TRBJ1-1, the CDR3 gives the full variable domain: NAGVMQNPRHLVRRRGQEARLRCSPMKGHSHVYWYRQLPEEGLKFMVYLQKENIIDESGMPKERFSAEFPKEGPSILRIQQVVRGDSAAYFCASSLDGNTEAFFGQGTRLTVV.

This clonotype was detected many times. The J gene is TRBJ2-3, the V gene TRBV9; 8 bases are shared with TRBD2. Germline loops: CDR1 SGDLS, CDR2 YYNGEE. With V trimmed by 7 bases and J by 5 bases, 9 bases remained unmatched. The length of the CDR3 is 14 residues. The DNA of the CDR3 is TGTGCCAGCGCAAATAGCGGGACGCAAGATACGCAGTATTTT. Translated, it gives CASANSGTQDTQYF.

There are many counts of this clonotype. This CDR3 is CASSYDPGQNGYTF. The CDR3 bases are TGTGCCAGCAGTTACGATCCAGGGCAGAATGGCTACACCTTC. The chain is built from TRBV6-5 and TRBJ1-2, with D maybe TRBD1 (5 bases). The V and J ends lost 2 bases and 6 bases respectively, with 13 bases between them. Germline V gene data show CDR1 as MNHEY and CDR2 as SVGAGI. The CDR3 length is 14 residues.

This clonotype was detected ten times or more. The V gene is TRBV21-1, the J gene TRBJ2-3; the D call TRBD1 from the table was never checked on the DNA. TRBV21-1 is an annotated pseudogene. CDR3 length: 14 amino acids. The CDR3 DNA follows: TGTGCCAGCATATCCCAGGGATCCCCAGATACGCAGTATTTT. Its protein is CASISQGSPDTQYF.

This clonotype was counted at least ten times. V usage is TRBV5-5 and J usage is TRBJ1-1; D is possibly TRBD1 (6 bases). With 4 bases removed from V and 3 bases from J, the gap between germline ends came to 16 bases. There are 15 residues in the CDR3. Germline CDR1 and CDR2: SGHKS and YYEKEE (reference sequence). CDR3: CASSHRDTAYTEAFF. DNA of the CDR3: TGTGCCAGCAGCCACAGGGACACAGCGTACACTGAAGCTTTCTTT.

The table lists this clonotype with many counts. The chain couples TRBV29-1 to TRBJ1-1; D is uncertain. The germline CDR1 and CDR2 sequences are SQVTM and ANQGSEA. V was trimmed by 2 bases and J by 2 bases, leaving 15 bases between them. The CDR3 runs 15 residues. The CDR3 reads CSVEQRDGVNTEAFF. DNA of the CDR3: TGCAGCGTTGAACAACGGGATGGGGTCAACACTGAAGCTTTCTTT.

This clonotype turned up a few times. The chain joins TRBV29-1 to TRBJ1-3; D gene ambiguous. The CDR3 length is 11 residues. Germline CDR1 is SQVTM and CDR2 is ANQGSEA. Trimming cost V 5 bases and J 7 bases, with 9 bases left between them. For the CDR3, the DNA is TGCAGCGTTTCCTCCGGGAACACCATATATTTT. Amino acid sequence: CSVSSGNTIYF.

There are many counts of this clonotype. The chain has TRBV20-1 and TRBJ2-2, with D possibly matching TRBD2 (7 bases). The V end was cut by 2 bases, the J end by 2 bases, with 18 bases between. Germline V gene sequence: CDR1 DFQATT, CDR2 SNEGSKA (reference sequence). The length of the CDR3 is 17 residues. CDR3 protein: CSARSPGGGPNTGELFF. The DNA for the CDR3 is TGCAGTGCTAGATCCCCTGGCGGGGGCCCTAACACCGGGGAGCTGTTTTTT.

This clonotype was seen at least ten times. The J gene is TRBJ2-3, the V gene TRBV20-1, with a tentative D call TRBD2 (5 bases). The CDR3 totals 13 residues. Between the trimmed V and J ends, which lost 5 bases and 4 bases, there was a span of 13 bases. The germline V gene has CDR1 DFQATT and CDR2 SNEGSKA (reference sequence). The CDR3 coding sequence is TGCAGTGCTCCTGGTAACGGGGCAGATACGCAGTATTTT. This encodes CSAPGNGADTQYF.

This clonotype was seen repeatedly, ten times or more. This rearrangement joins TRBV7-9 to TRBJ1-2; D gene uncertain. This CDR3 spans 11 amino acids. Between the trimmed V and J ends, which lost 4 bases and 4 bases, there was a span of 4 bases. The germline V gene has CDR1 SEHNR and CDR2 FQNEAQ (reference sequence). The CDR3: CASSSPYGYTF. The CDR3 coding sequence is TGTGCCAGCAGCTCCCCCTATGGCTACACCTTC.

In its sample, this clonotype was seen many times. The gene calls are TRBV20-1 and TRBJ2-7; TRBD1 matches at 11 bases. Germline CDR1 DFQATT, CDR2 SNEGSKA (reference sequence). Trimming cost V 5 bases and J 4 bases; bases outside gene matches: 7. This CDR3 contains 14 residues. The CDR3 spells CSALIGTGGYEQYF. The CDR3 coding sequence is TGCAGTGCTTTAATCGGGACAGGGGGTTACGAGCAGTACTTC.

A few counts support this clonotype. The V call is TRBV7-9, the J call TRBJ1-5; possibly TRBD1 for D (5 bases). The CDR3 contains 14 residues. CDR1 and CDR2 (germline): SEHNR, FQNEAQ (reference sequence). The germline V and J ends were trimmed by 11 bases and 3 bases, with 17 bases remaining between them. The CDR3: CAGGRVRDNQPQHF. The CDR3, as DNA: TGTGCCGGGGGGAGGGTTAGAGACAATCAGCCCCAGCATTTT.

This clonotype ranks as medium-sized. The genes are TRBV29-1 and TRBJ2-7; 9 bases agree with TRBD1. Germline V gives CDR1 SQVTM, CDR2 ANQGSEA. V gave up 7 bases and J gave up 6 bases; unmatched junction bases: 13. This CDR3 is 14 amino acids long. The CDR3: CSAQTGTGSLEQYF. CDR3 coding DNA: TGCAGCGCTCAAACCGGGACAGGGAGTCTCGAGCAGTACTTC.

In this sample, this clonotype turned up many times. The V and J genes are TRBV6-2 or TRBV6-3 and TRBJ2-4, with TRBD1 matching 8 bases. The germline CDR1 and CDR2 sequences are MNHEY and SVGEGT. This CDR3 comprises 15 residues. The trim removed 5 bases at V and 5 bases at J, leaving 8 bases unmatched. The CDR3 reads CASSPIGQGQNIQYF. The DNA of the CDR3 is TGTGCCAGCAGTCCTATCGGACAGGGCCAAAACATTCAGTACTTC.

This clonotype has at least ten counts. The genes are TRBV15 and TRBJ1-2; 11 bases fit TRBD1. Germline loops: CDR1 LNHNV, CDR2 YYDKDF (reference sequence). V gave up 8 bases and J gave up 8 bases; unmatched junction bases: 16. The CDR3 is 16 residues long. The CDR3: CATSPGQGVGVGGYTF. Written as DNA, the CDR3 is TGTGCCACCTCACCGGGACAGGGGGTTGGAGTAGGCGGCTACACCTTC.

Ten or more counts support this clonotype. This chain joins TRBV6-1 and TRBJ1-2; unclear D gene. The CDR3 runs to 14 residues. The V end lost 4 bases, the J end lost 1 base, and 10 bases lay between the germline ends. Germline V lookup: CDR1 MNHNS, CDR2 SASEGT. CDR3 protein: CASSAGRYNYGYTF. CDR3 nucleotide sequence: TGTGCCAGCAGTGCCGGCAGATATAACTATGGCTACACCTTC.

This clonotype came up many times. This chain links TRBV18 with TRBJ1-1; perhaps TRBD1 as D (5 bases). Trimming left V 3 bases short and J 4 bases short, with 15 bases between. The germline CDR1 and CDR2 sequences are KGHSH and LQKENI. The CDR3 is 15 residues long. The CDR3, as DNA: TGTGCCAGCTCACCCTTGGGGGAGGGCGGCACTGAAGCTTTCTTT. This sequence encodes CASSPLGEGGTEAFF.

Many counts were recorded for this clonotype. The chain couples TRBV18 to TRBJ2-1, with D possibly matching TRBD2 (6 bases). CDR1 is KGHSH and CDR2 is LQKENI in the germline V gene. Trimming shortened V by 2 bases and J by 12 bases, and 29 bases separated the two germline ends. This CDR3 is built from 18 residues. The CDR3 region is CASSPTSEGLSGGIRQFF. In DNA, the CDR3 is TGTGCCAGCTCACCAACAAGCGAAGGTTTAAGTGGGGGGATAAGGCAGTTCTTC.

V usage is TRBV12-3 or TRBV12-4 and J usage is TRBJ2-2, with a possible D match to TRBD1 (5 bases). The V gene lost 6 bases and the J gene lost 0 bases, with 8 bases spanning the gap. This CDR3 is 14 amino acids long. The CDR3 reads CASRVTANTGELFF. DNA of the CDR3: TGTGCCAGCAGAGTGACAGCGAACACCGGGGAGCTGTTTTTT.

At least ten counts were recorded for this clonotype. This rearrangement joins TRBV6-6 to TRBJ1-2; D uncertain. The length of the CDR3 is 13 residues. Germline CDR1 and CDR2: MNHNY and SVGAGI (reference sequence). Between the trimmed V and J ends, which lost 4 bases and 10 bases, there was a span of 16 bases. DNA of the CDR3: TGTGCCAGCAGTTCAGGCCAACTTTATCTCTACACCTTC. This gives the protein CASSSGQLYLYTF.

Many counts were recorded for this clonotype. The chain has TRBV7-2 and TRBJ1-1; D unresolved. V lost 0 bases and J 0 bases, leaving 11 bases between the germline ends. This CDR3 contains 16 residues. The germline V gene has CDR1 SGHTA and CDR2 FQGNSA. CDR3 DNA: TGTGCCAGCAGCTTAGCGTCTTCTGACATGAACACTGAAGCTTTCTTT. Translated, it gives CASSLASSDMNTEAFF. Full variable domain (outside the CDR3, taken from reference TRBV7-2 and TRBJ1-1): GAGVSQSPSNKVTEKGKDVELRCDPISGHTALYWYRQSLGQGLEFLIYFQGNSAPDKSGLPSDRFSAERTGGSVSTLTIQRTQQEDSAVYLCASSLASSDMNTEAFFGQGTRLTVV.

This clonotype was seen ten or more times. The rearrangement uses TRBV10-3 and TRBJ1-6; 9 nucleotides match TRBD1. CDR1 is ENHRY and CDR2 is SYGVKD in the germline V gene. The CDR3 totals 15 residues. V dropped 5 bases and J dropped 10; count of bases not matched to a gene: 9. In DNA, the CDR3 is TGTGCCATCAGTAGGATACAGGGACAGGGCTCACCCCTCCACTTT. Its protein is CAISRIQGQGSPLHF.

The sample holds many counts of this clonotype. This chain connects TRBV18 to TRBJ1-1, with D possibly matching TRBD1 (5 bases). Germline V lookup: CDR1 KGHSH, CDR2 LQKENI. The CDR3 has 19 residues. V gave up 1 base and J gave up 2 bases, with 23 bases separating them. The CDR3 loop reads CASSPRVLTGLWSNTEAFF. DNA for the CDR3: TGTGCCAGCTCACCACGGGTTCTCACAGGCCTTTGGTCCAACACTGAAGCTTTCTTT.

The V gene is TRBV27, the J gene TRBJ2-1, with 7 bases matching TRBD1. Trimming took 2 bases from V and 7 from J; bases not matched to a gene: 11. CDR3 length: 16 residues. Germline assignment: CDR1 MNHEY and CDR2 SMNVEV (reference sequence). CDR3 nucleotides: TGTGCCAGCAGTTTACGAGGGGCAGGGGGACGGAATGAGCAGTTCTTC. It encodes CASSLRGAGGRNEQFF.

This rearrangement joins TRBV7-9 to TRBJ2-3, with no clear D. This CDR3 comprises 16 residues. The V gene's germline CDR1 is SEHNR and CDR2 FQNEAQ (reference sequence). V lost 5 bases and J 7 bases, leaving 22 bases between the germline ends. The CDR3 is CASSPNGHLRWNTQYF. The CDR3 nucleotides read TGTGCCAGCAGCCCCAACGGGCATCTCCGTTGGAATACGCAGTATTTT.

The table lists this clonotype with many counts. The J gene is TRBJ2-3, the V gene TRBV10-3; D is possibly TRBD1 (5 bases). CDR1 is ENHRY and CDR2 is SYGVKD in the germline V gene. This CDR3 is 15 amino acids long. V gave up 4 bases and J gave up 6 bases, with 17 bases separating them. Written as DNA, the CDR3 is TGTGCCATCAGTGGACAGAATAAGATTGAGGATACGCAGTATTTT. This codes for CAISGQNKIEDTQYF.

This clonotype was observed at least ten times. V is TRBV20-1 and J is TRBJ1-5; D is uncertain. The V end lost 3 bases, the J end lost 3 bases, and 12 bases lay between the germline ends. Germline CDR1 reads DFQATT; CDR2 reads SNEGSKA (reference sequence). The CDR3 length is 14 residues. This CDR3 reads CSASPGQYNQPQHF. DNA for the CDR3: TGCAGTGCTAGCCCTGGGCAGTACAATCAGCCCCAGCATTTT.